These 23 T cell receptor beta chains originate from one sample sequenced in a study of identical twins. TCRdb itself ran the 5' RACE reads through MiXCR, one entry per CDR3 protein. This sample carries fewer than 350,000 distinct CDR3 sequences, roughly 8.6% of them seen once, and the ten largest clones take roughly 2.1%. These same data were also listed under a study on yellow fever vaccine responses in identical twins.

The sequenced sample was memory (CD45RO+) T cells sorted from blood. These receptors all stem from a woman younger than 30 in good health.

The gene calls are TRBV5-1 and TRBJ1-3; 9 bases fit TRBD1. V lost 4 bases to trimming and J lost 4 bases; unmatched junction nucleotides: 6. The length of the CDR3 is 15 residues. In germline, CDR1 is SGHRS, CDR2 YFSETQ. The CDR3 loop is CASSPAQGAGNTIYF. CDR3 in DNA: TGCGCCAGCAGCCCCGCACAGGGGGCAGGAAACACCATATATTTT.

There are many counts of this clonotype. This chain joins TRBV18 and TRBJ2-5; 10 bases fit TRBD2. The V segment lost 6 bases and the J segment 5 bases; nucleotides outside the gene matches: 15. CDR3 size: 17 residues. Germline loops: CDR1 KGHSH, CDR2 LQKENI. The CDR3 loop reads CASSPGLADPRGETQYF. CDR3 bases: TGTGCCAGCTCCCCAGGACTAGCGGATCCTCGCGGGGAGACCCAGTACTTC.

The chain couples TRBV9 to TRBJ2-3; weak D call: TRBD1 (5 bases). Per the germline V gene, CDR1 is SGDLS and CDR2 is YYNGEE. Trimming removed 5 bases at V and 2 bases at J, with 15 bases between. The CDR3 covers 15 residues. As DNA, the CDR3 is TGTGCCAGCAGAGCCCCGACAGTAACCACAGATACGCAGTATTTT. Its protein product is CASRAPTVTTDTQYF. The full variable domain, its missing parts supplied by reference TRBV9 and TRBJ2-3, is DSGVTQTPKHLITATGQRVTLRCSPRSGDLSVYWYQQSLDQGLQFLIQYYNGEERAKGNILERFSAQQFPDLHSELNLSSLELGDSALYFCASRAPTVTTDTQYFGPGTRLTVL.

This rearrangement joins TRBV12-3 or TRBV12-4 to TRBJ2-3; D remains unclear. The CDR3 extends over 15 amino acids. V lost 0 bases to trimming and J lost 6 bases, with 13 bases between them. CDR3 sequence (DNA): TGTGCCAGCAGTTTAGCAGGAGCCTCCATCGATACGCAGTATTTT. It specifies CASSLAGASIDTQYF.

V is TRBV28 and J is TRBJ1-2; 10 bases align to TRBD1. Germline CDR1 MDHEN, CDR2 SYDVKM. The ends lost 5 bases at V and 4 bases at J; junction bases unmatched: 10. This CDR3 has 16 residues. CDR3 in DNA: TGTGCCAGCAGTCCAGCTCCCGGGACAGGGGCCTATGGCTACACCTTC. It specifies CASSPAPGTGAYGYTF.

This clonotype came up a few times. V gene TRBV20-1 combines with J gene TRBJ1-2; TRBD1 agrees at 7 bases. J gave up 8 bases and V 3 bases, and 6 bases lay outside the gene matches. CDR3 size: 12 residues. CDR1 is DFQATT, CDR2 SNEGSKA, per germline (reference sequence). The CDR3 sequence: CSASWQGDGYTF. CDR3 nucleotides: TGCAGTGCTAGCTGGCAGGGGGACGGCTACACCTTC.

The V call is TRBV27, the J call TRBJ2-2; D unclear. The CDR3 spans 13 residues. Germline assignment: CDR1 MNHEY and CDR2 SMNVEV (reference sequence). Trimming left V 5 bases short and J 5 bases short, with 9 bases between. Here the CDR3 DNA reads TGTGCCAGCAGTGAAGATCAAACCGGGGAGCTGTTTTTT. The encoded protein is CASSEDQTGELFF.

Many counts were recorded for this clonotype. The chain has TRBV3-1 and TRBJ2-1; no reliable D call. Looked up from germline, CDR1 is LGHDT and CDR2 is YNNKEL (reference sequence). The V and J ends lost 6 bases and 6 bases respectively, with 12 bases between them. The CDR3 totals 13 residues. The CDR3 loop reads CASSPGPGNEQFF. CDR3 bases: TGTGCCAGCAGTCCGGGTCCAGGCAATGAGCAGTTCTTC.

The chain employs TRBV20-1 and TRBJ2-7; 7 bases map to TRBD2. CDR3 length: 12 amino acids. V lost 7 bases, J lost 2 bases, and 5 bases stayed unmatched. The germline V gene has CDR1 DFQATT and CDR2 SNEGSKA (reference sequence). CDR3 sequence (DNA): TGCAGTGTCGCGGGAGTCACCTACGAGCAGTACTTC. This encodes CSVAGVTYEQYF.

This clonotype came up many times. The V gene is TRBV5-1, the J gene TRBJ2-1; TRBD2 aligns across 13 bases. The CDR3 contains 18 residues. V shed 3 bases, J shed 7 bases, and the junction held 13 bases outside the gene matches. CDR1 is SGHRS and CDR2 is YFSETQ in the germline V gene. In DNA form, the CDR3 reads TGCGCCAGCAGCTCGGGACTAGCGGGATACCAAGGGGCGAATGAGCAGTTCTTC. It codes for CASSSGLAGYQGANEQFF.

This clonotype was seen ten or more times. The chain links TRBV10-3 to TRBJ2-7; 12 bases align to TRBD2. V trimming: 6 bases; J trimming: 2 bases; junction bases outside the gene matches: 5. The germline gives CDR1 ENHRY, CDR2 SYGVKD. The CDR3 has 15 amino acids. The CDR3 sequence is CAISLTSGGTYEQYF. The CDR3 nucleotides read TGTGCCATCAGCCTGACTAGCGGGGGCACCTACGAGCAGTACTTC.

In this sample, this clonotype turned up a few times. J is TRBJ2-3 and V is TRBV15, with 10 bases matching TRBD2. This CDR3 has 16 residues. V trimming: 3 bases; J trimming: 4 bases; junction bases outside the gene matches: 7. Germline lookup yields CDR1 LNHNV and CDR2 YYDKDF (reference sequence). DNA of the CDR3: TGTGCCACCAGCAGGCCGTCGCTAGCGGGGGCAGATACGCAGTATTTT. Translation: CATSRPSLAGADTQYF. The whole variable domain, filled in from reference TRBV15 and TRBJ2-3, reads DAMVIQNPRYQVTQFGKPVTLSCSQTLNHNVMYWYQQKSSQAPKLLFHYYDKDFNNEADTPDNFQSRRPNTSFCFLDIRSPGLGDTAMYLCATSRPSLAGADTQYFGPGTRLTVL.

This clonotype showed up just a few times. The genes are TRBV28 and TRBJ1-6, with 9 bases aligning to TRBD1. CDR1 and CDR2 (germline): MDHEN, SYDVKM. With V trimmed by 3 bases and J by 0 bases, 0 bases remained unmatched. This CDR3 has 16 amino acids. CDR3 sequence: CASSLTGGSYNSPLHF. CDR3 bases: TGTGCCAGCAGTTTGACAGGGGGCTCCTATAATTCACCCCTCCACTTT. Combining the CDR3 with reference TRBV28 and TRBJ1-6 gives the whole variable domain DVKVTQSSRYLVKRTGEKVFLECVQDMDHENMFWYRQDPGLGLRLIYFSYDVKMKEKGDIPEGYSVSREKKERFSLILESASTNQTSMYLCASSLTGGSYNSPLHFGNGTRLTVT.

The genes are TRBV2 and TRBJ1-3; unclear D gene. The CDR3 has 13 residues. Deletions cut 8 bases from V and 3 bases from J, with 11 bases between. Germline loops: CDR1 SNHLY, CDR2 FYNNEI. CDR3 bases: TGTGCCAGCCGGGGATCAGGTGGAAACACCATATATTTT. Translation: CASRGSGGNTIYF.

The chain uses TRBV9 and TRBJ2-5; TRBD2 matches 8 bases. After removal of 1 base from V and 4 bases from J, the junction contained 12 bases not matched to a gene. CDR3 length equals 17 residues. CDR1 and CDR2 (germline): SGDLS, YYNGEE. The CDR3 region has the DNA TGTGCCAGCAGCGTACGGGGCTCCCTAGCGGGTTCAGAGACCCAGTACTTC. As protein: CASSVRGSLAGSETQYF.

This clonotype showed up many times. The chain joins TRBV11-2 to TRBJ2-3, with 7 positions matching TRBD2. V shed 5 bases, J shed 4 bases, and the junction held 6 bases outside the gene matches. Germline V CDR1 and CDR2: SGHAT, FQNNGV. The CDR3 sequence is 14 residues long. The CDR3 coding sequence is TGTGCCAGCAGCCGAGCGGGGATCGCAGATACGCAGTATTTT. Translation gives CASSRAGIADTQYF.

The chain employs TRBV5-1 and TRBJ2-7; D might be TRBD1 (5 bases). Trimming stripped 0 bases from V and 1 base from J, with 17 bases between. This CDR3 contains 17 residues. Germline V gene lookup returns CDR1 SGHRS and CDR2 YFSETQ. The CDR3 DNA follows: TGCGCCAGCAGCTTGGAGGCAGGGAATCCTTTTTCCTACGAGCAGTACTTC. It is translated as CASSLEAGNPFSYEQYF.

V usage is TRBV5-4 and J usage is TRBJ2-7; possibly TRBD2 for D (5 bases). The CDR3 contains 14 residues. From germline, CDR1 is SGHNT and CDR2 YYREEE (reference sequence). The V end lost 2 bases, the J end lost 7 bases, and 16 bases lay between the germline ends. This chain's CDR3 is CASSFRVGAGEQYF. The CDR3 coding sequence is TGTGCCAGCAGCTTTCGAGTGGGAGCTGGGGAGCAGTACTTC.

This clonotype was counted between two and nine times. The rearrangement uses TRBV2 and TRBJ2-7; 8 bases are shared with TRBD1. Germline values: CDR1 SNHLY, CDR2 FYNNEI. CDR3 length equals 15 residues. The junction had 7 bases not matched to a gene; V was cut back by 3 bases and J by 3 bases. CDR3 nucleotide sequence: TGTGCCAGCAGTGAGATCTGGGACAGGATCTACGAGCAGTACGTC. Its protein product is CASSEIWDRIYEQYV.

This clonotype was seen at least ten times. The rearrangement joins TRBV5-5 to TRBJ2-3; TRBD1 aligns across 10 bases. The CDR3 is 15 residues long. CDR1 is SGHKS, CDR2 YYEKEE, per germline (reference sequence). The J segment lost 3 bases and the V segment lost 4 bases, leaving 5 bases of the junction unmatched. CDR3 DNA sequence: TGTGCCAGCAGCCATCCGGGACAGGGGACAGATACGCAGTATTTT. Residues: CASSHPGQGTDTQYF.

This chain connects TRBV9 to TRBJ2-2, with D tentatively TRBD1 (6 bases). The CDR3 runs to 16 residues. Looked up from germline, CDR1 is SGDLS and CDR2 is YYNGEE. Trimming cost V 1 base and J 0 bases, with 10 bases left between them. The CDR3 loop is CASSVFGTPNTGELFF. The CDR3 DNA reads as TGTGCCAGCAGCGTATTTGGGACACCGAACACCGGGGAGCTGTTTTTT.

Only a few counts were recorded for this clonotype. V and J are TRBV5-6 and TRBJ1-4, with 10 nucleotides matching TRBD1. Germline CDR1 and CDR2: SGHDT and YYEEEE. V lost 4 bases, J lost 8 bases, and 5 bases stayed unmatched. The CDR3 sequence is 14 residues long. The CDR3 coding sequence is TGTGCCAGCAGCCTGACAGGGGGCGAAGAAAAACTGTTTTTT. Its protein is CASSLTGGEEKLFF. The full variable domain, its missing parts supplied by reference TRBV5-6 and TRBJ1-4, is DAGVTQSPTHLIKTRGQQVTLRCSPKSGHDTVSWYQQALGQGPQFIFQYYEEEERQRGNFPDRFSGHQFPNYSSELNVNALLLGDSALYLCASSLTGGEEKLFFGSGTQLSVL.

Only a few counts were recorded for this clonotype. The chain recombines TRBV7-9 with TRBJ2-7; 7 bases are shared with TRBD2. Germline V gene sequence: CDR1 SEHNR, CDR2 FQNEAQ (reference sequence). V shed 5 bases, J shed 5 bases, and the junction held 6 bases outside the gene matches. There are 13 residues in the CDR3. The CDR3 bases are TGTGCCAGCAGCCGTCGCGGGAGCGACGAGCAGTACTTC. This codes for CASSRRGSDEQYF.